Sequencing of this T cell receptor beta chain was carried out in a study of identical twins. TCRdb recomputed calls from the 5' RACE reads with MiXCR, one row per CDR3 protein. The table has hundreds of thousands of distinct CDR3 sequences, 5.5% to 6.5% seen once. V shed 5 bases and J 5 bases; nucleotides not matched to a gene: 13. CDR1 SQVTM and CDR2 ANQGSEA come from the germline V gene. The CDR3 is 15 residues long. This TCR derives from a man younger than 35 in good health. The genes are TRBV29-1 and TRBJ2-5; TRBD2 agrees at 8 bases. Sequences were obtained from naive T cells sorted from blood. The CDR3: CSVTLAGRLGETQYF. DNA for the CDR3: TGCAGCGTTACGTTAGCGGGACGCTTGGGGGAGACCCAGTACTTC.